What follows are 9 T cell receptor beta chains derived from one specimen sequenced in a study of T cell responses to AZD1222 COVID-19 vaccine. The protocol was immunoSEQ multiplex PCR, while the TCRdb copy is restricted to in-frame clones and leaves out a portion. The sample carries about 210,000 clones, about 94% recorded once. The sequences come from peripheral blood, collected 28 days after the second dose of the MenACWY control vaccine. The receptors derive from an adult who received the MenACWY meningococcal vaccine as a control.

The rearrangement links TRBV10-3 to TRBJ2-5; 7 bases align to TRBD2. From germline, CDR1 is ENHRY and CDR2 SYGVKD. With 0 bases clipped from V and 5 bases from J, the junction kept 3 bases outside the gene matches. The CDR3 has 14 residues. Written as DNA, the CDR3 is TGTGCCATCAGTGAGTCTCGTAGCGGGGAGACCCAGTACTTC. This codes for CAISESRSGETQYF.

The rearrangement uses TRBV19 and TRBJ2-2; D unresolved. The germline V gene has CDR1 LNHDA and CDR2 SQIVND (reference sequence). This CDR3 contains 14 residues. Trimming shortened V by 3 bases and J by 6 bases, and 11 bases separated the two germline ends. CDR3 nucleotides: TGTGCCAGTAGTATTCTGGGAAGCCCCGGGGAGCTGTTTTTT. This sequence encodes CASSILGSPGELFF.

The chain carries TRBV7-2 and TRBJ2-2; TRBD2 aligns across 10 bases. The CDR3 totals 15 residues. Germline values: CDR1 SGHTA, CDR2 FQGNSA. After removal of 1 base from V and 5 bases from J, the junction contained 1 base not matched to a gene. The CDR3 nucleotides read TGTGCCAGCAGCTTAGAACTAGCGGGGACCGGGGAGCTGTTTTTT. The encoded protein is CASSLELAGTGELFF.

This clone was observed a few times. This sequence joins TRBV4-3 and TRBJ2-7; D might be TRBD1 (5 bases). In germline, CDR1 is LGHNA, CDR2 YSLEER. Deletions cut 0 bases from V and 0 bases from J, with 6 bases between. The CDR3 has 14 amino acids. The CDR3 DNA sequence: TGCGCCAGCAGCCAAGACAGGGACTCCTACGAGCAGTACTTC. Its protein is CASSQDRDSYEQYF.

CDR3 DNA: TGTGCCAGCAGGCGTAAGAGGGGGCCAGGGACTGAAGCTTTCTTT. Encoded protein: CASRRKRGPGTEAFF. The rearrangement joins TRBV21-1 to TRBJ1-1; the D segment call TRBD1 is taken from the table without a DNA check. TRBV21-1 is noted as a pseudogene. CDR3 length: 15 residues.

CDR3 sequence (DNA): TGTGCCAGCAGCCAAGGGGCAGGGTTGGATTCACCCCTCCACTTT. It is translated as CASSQGAGLDSPLHF. The V call is TRBV3-1 (or the pseudogene TRBV3-2), the J call TRBJ1-6; weak D call: TRBD1 (5 bases). CDR3 length: 15 amino acids. V was clipped by 1 base and J by 8 bases, with 12 bases between them. Germline CDR1 LGHDT, CDR2 YNNKEL (reference sequence).

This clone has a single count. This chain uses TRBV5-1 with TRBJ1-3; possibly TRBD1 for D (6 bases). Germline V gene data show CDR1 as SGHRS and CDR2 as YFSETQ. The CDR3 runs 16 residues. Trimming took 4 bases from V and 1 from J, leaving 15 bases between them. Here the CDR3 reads CASSPGGTLSGNTIYF. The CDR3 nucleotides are TGCGCCAGCAGCCCGGGCGGGACACTGTCTGGAAACACCATATATTTT. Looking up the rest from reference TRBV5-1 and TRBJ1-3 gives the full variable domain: KAGVTQTPRYLIKTRGQQVTLSCSPISGHRSVSWYQQTPGQGLQFLFEYFSETQRNKGNFPGRFSGRQFSNSRSEMNVSTLELGDSALYLCASSPGGTLSGNTIYFGEGSWLTVV.

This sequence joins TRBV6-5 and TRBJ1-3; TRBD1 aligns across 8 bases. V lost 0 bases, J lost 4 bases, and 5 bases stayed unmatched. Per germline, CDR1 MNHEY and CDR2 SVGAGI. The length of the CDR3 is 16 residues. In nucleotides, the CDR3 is TGTGCCAGCAGTTACTCCGGCAGGGGGCTCGGAAACACCATATATTTT. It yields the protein CASSYSGRGLGNTIYF.

The CDR3 loop is CASSQDPGDYEQYF. CDR3 DNA sequence: TGTGCCAGCAGCCAAGATCCGGGAGACTACGAGCAGTACTTC. The chain links TRBV3-1 (or the pseudogene TRBV3-2) to TRBJ2-7, with a tentative D call TRBD2 (6 bases). V shed 0 bases and J shed 3 bases, with 9 bases lying between them. There are 14 residues in the CDR3. Germline V CDR1 and CDR2: LGHDT, YNNKEL (reference sequence).